The 27 T cell receptor beta chains reported below all come from one sample, sequenced in a study of blood T cell repertoires in COVID-19. Sequenced by immunoSEQ multiplex PCR; TCRdb stores in-frame clones only, minus some. The table records fewer than 200,000 clones, approximately 85% of them present only once. Sequencing was done on a sample of peripheral blood. The receptors here all came from a woman aged 60-75 years with COVID-19, enrolled during active disease.

The rearrangement uses TRBV3-1 (or the pseudogene TRBV3-2) and TRBJ1-2; 8 bases fit TRBD1. This CDR3 spans 17 amino acids. The V gene's germline CDR1 is LGHDT and CDR2 YNNKEL (reference sequence). V lost 4 bases and J lost 3; bases outside the gene matches: 13. The CDR3 DNA sequence: TGTGCCAGCAGCCGAGTACTACCGGGACAGGCCTACTATGGCTACACCTTC. This translates into CASSRVLPGQAYYGYTF.

The chain carries TRBV5-6 and TRBJ1-1; 7 positions match TRBD1. The CDR3 extends over 16 amino acids. CDR1 SGHDT and CDR2 YYEEEE come from the germline V gene. V dropped 0 bases and J dropped 0; count of bases not matched to a gene: 5. The CDR3 reads CASSLDRGAMNTEAFF. The CDR3 coding sequence is TGTGCCAGCAGCTTGGACAGGGGTGCCATGAACACTGAAGCTTTCTTT.

The gene calls are TRBV7-2 and TRBJ2-2; TRBD2 agrees at 12 bases. CDR1 and CDR2 (germline): SGHTA, FQGNSA. V shed 5 bases, J shed 3 bases, and the junction held 4 bases outside the gene matches. The CDR3 loop spans 16 amino acids. Here the CDR3 DNA reads TGTGCCAGCAGCCGCGGACTAGCGGGGCACACCGGGGAGCTGTTTTTT. This gives the protein CASSRGLAGHTGELFF.

The chain carries TRBV5-4 and TRBJ2-7; 10 nucleotides agree with TRBD2. The CDR3 is 17 residues long. Germline CDR1 reads SGHNT; CDR2 reads YYREEE (reference sequence). J lost 6 bases, V lost 4 bases, and 16 bases had no gene match. For the CDR3, the DNA is TGTGCCAGCAGCATAGGACTAGCGGAGCTTATGAGGGGCGAGCAGTACTTC. It specifies CASSIGLAELMRGEQYF.

The rearrangement joins TRBV5-1 to TRBJ2-3, with TRBD2 matching 7 bases. J was trimmed by 6 bases and V by 0 bases; bases with no gene match: 7. CDR3 length: 15 amino acids. Germline V gene lookup returns CDR1 SGHRS and CDR2 YFSETQ. CDR3: CASSLGSGQGDTQYF. In DNA, the CDR3 is TGCGCCAGCAGCTTGGGTAGCGGGCAAGGGGATACGCAGTATTTT.

In its sample, this clone was seen a few times. The chain employs TRBV6-1 and TRBJ1-5, with TRBD1 matching 8 bases. This CDR3 spans 16 amino acids. Germline trimming cut 2 bases from V and 2 bases from J; bases unmatched to any gene: 5. CDR1 and CDR2 (germline): MNHNS, SASEGT. As DNA, the CDR3 is TGTGCCAGCAGTGAATCTTTGACAGGGGGCAATCAGCCCCAGCATTTT. Its translation: CASSESLTGGNQPQHF.

This chain connects TRBV11-2 to TRBJ2-1, with D hard to call. The germline CDR1 and CDR2 sequences are SGHAT and FQNNGV. V gave up 0 bases and J gave up 7 bases, with 10 bases separating them. This CDR3 is 14 amino acids long. The DNA for the CDR3 is TGTGCCAGCAGCTTAGACGACTCCTTAAATGAGCAGTTCTTC. Encoded protein: CASSLDDSLNEQFF. The variable domain in full, completed from reference TRBV11-2 and TRBJ2-1, reads EAGVAQSPRYKIIEKRQSVAFWCNPISGHATLYWYQQILGQGPKLLIQFQNNGVVDDSQLPKDRFSAERLKGVDSTLKIQPAKLEDSAVYLCASSLDDSLNEQFFGPGTRLTVL.

The chain carries TRBV14 and TRBJ1-1, with D tentatively TRBD1 (5 bases). Trimming left V 4 bases short and J 11 bases short, with 17 bases between. The CDR3 length is 13 residues. Looked up from germline, CDR1 is SGHDN and CDR2 is FVKESK. Here the CDR3 reads CASSLGPPRGAFF. CDR3 sequence (DNA): TGTGCCAGCAGCCTCGGGCCCCCACGGGGGGCTTTCTTT.

V and J are TRBV27 and TRBJ1-4; tentative D call: TRBD1 (5 bases). The CDR3 spans 13 residues. V lost 7 bases, J lost 5 bases, and 11 bases lay in between. Germline V gene lookup returns CDR1 MNHEY and CDR2 SMNVEV (reference sequence). CDR3 DNA: TGTGCCAGCACCCGGAGGGGAAATGAAAAACTGTTTTTT. This codes for CASTRRGNEKLFF.

V gene TRBV28 combines with J gene TRBJ2-1; 7 positions agree with TRBD2. CDR1 MDHEN and CDR2 SYDVKM come from the germline V gene. The CDR3 consists of 15 residues. V shed 3 bases, J shed 3 bases, and the junction held 5 bases outside the gene matches. As DNA, the CDR3 is TGTGCCAGCAGTTTTAGGCGGGAGAGCTACAATGAGCAGTTCTTC. Translation: CASSFRRESYNEQFF.

The genes are TRBV3-1 (or the pseudogene TRBV3-2) and TRBJ2-1; 10 bases are a match to TRBD2. V shed 4 bases, J shed 2 bases, and the junction held 5 bases outside the gene matches. Germline V CDR1 and CDR2: LGHDT, YNNKEL (reference sequence). CDR3 length equals 16 residues. In nucleotides, the CDR3 is TGTGCCAGCAGCCCCATAGCGGGAGGACCCTACAATGAGCAGTTCTTC. This gives the protein CASSPIAGGPYNEQFF.

This chain joins TRBV19 and TRBJ2-1, with 8 bases that match TRBD1. J lost 7 bases, V lost 2 bases, and 10 bases had no gene match. The CDR3 is made up of 16 amino acids. Looked up from germline, CDR1 is LNHDA and CDR2 is SQIVND (reference sequence). The CDR3 region has the DNA TGTGCCAGTAGTATAAGCGGCAGGGGGCAGGAGAATGAGCAGTTCTTC. This codes for CASSISGRGQENEQFF.

The chain uses TRBV10-2 and TRBJ2-5; perhaps TRBD1 as D (5 bases). The CDR3 runs to 11 residues. The ends were cut back, 4 bases at V and 5 bases at J, with 5 bases in the middle. The germline V gene has CDR1 WSHSY and CDR2 SAAADI. The CDR3 is CASSGGETQYF. The CDR3 DNA sequence: TGCGCCAGCAGTGGGGGCGAGACCCAGTACTTC.

The chain employs TRBV10-3 and TRBJ1-6; 7 nucleotides align to TRBD1. The germline gives CDR1 ENHRY, CDR2 SYGVKD. The trim removed 2 bases at V and 8 bases at J, leaving 12 bases unmatched. The CDR3 runs 17 residues. CDR3: CAISEVMTGTADSPLHF. Written as DNA, the CDR3 is TGTGCCATCAGTGAGGTTATGACCGGGACAGCAGATTCACCCCTCCACTTT.

This chain uses TRBV14 with TRBJ2-3; unclear D gene. The V end lost 6 bases, the J end lost 7 bases, and 11 bases lay between the germline ends. From germline, CDR1 is SGHDN and CDR2 FVKESK. The CDR3 totals 12 residues. The CDR3 loop is CASSLSRNTQYF. The CDR3 DNA reads TGTGCCAGCAGTCTGTCGCGAAATACGCAGTATTTT.

This clone was detected many times. The chain uses TRBV4-1 and TRBJ1-2; 8 bases map to TRBD1. CDR1 is MGHRA and CDR2 is YSYEKL in the germline V gene. The CDR3 has 14 residues. V lost 4 bases to trimming and J lost 6 bases; unmatched junction nucleotides: 7. The CDR3 nucleotides are TGCGCCAGCAGCCGTCTGACAGGGGAGGATGGCTACACCTTC. Encoded protein: CASSRLTGEDGYTF.

This clone was observed a handful of times. The chain couples TRBV7-2 to TRBJ1-1, with 8 nucleotides matching TRBD1. The CDR3 has 14 amino acids. The junction had 5 bases not matched to a gene; V was cut back by 6 bases and J by 2 bases. Germline CDR1 and CDR2: SGHTA and FQGNSA. As DNA, the CDR3 is TGTGCCAGCAGGGGAACAGGGGGTAACACTGAAGCTTTCTTT. As protein: CASRGTGGNTEAFF.

The CDR3 sequence: CASSAGSSGANNEQFF. CDR3 DNA: TGTGCCAGCAGCGCCGGGTCTAGCGGCGCAAACAATGAGCAGTTCTTC. The chain combines TRBV11-3 with TRBJ2-1; 7 nucleotides match TRBD2. The V segment lost 5 bases and the J segment 5 bases; nucleotides outside the gene matches: 12. The V gene's germline CDR1 is SGHNT and CDR2 YENEEA. The CDR3 has 16 residues.

V gene TRBV6-5 combines with J gene TRBJ1-4; the D gene is possibly TRBD1 (5 bases). This CDR3 contains 12 residues. Germline V CDR1 and CDR2: MNHEY, SVGAGI. Trimming removed 6 bases at V and 7 bases at J, with 9 bases between. CDR3 bases: TGTGCCAGCAGGGGGCCAAGTGAAAAACTGTTTTTT. It is translated as CASRGPSEKLFF.

Turning to this clone: Other DNA variants within this sample encode the same CDR3. The chain recombines TRBV19 with TRBJ2-7, with D possibly TRBD1 on 6 matching bases. CDR1 is LNHDA and CDR2 is SQIVND in the germline V gene (reference sequence). The CDR3 is 14 residues long. The V end was cut by 5 bases, the J end by 0 bases, with 11 bases between. This CDR3 reads CASSVQGSSYEQYF. CDR3 DNA sequence: TGTGCCAGTAGTGTTCAGGGGAGCTCCTACGAGCAGTACTTC.

This chain links TRBV19 with TRBJ2-2; TRBD1 matches at 7 bases. Per the germline V gene, CDR1 is LNHDA and CDR2 is SQIVND (reference sequence). The CDR3 has 14 residues. V dropped 8 bases and J dropped 0; count of bases not matched to a gene: 3. CDR3 DNA sequence: TGTGCCAGTCTAGGACAGGCGAACACCGGGGAGCTGTTTTTT. Translated: CASLGQANTGELFF.

V gene TRBV5-1 combines with J gene TRBJ2-1, with 12 bases matching TRBD2. The germline V gene has CDR1 SGHRS and CDR2 YFSETQ. The CDR3 runs 16 residues. With V trimmed by 4 bases and J by 2 bases, 4 bases remained unmatched. The DNA of the CDR3 is TGCGCCAGCAGCACTAGCGGGGGGCCAACCTACAATGAGCAGTTCTTC. It encodes CASSTSGGPTYNEQFF.

The chain has TRBV5-8 and TRBJ1-1; TRBD1 agrees at 8 bases. Germline V lookup: CDR1 SGHTS, CDR2 YDEGEE. The CDR3 runs 15 residues. V was clipped by 4 bases and J by 1 base; unmatched bases: 6. The CDR3 region has the DNA TGTGCCAGCAGCCCGGGGGACAGGTCGAACACTGAAGCTTTCTTT. This translates into CASSPGDRSNTEAFF.

The rearrangement links TRBV5-8 to TRBJ2-5, with 7 bases aligning to TRBD1. Germline trimming cut 2 bases from V and 5 bases from J; bases unmatched to any gene: 6. Looked up from germline, CDR1 is SGHTS and CDR2 is YDEGEE. The CDR3 is 14 amino acids. CDR3 nucleotides: TGTGCCAGCAGCTTTGCCAGACAGGGTGAGACCCAGTACTTC. Its translation: CASSFARQGETQYF. Combining the CDR3 with reference TRBV5-8 and TRBJ2-5 gives the whole variable domain EAGVTQSPTHLIKTRGQQATLRCSPISGHTSVYWYQQALGLGLQFLLWYDEGEERNRGNFPPRFSGRQFPNYSSELNVNALELEDSALYLCASSFARQGETQYFGPGTRLLVL.

The chain links TRBV20-1 to TRBJ1-1; no clear D. This CDR3 spans 11 amino acids. Germline V lookup: CDR1 DFQATT, CDR2 SNEGSKA (reference sequence). Trimming removed 8 bases at V and 5 bases at J, with 12 bases between. The CDR3 loop is CSLPSGTEAFF. CDR3 nucleotides: TGCAGTTTACCTTCCGGGACTGAAGCTTTCTTT.

V and J are TRBV28 and TRBJ2-5, with TRBD2 matching over 9 bases. The CDR3 sequence is 14 residues long. The J segment lost 5 bases and the V segment lost 1 base, leaving 2 bases of the junction unmatched. CDR1 MDHEN and CDR2 SYDVKM come from the germline V gene. Written as DNA, the CDR3 is TGTGCCAGCAGTTTATTGGCGGGGGGGGAGACCCAGTACTTC. It is translated as CASSLLAGGETQYF.

This rearrangement joins TRBV27 to TRBJ1-4, with 9 positions matching TRBD1. Looked up from germline, CDR1 is MNHEY and CDR2 is SMNVEV (reference sequence). V lost 6 bases to trimming and J lost 8 bases; unmatched junction nucleotides: 13. This CDR3 region has 16 residues. The CDR3, as DNA: TGTGCCAGCAGGTCTCTCACAGGGGGCGATCTAGAAAAACTGTTTTTT. Translating it yields CASRSLTGGDLEKLFF. Variable domain in full (rest from reference TRBV27 and TRBJ1-4): EAQVTQNPRYLITVTGKKLTVTCSQNMNHEYMSWYRQDPGLGLRQIYYSMNVEVTDKGDVPEGYKVSRKEKRNFPLILESPSPNQTSLYFCASRSLTGGDLEKLFFGSGTQLSVL.